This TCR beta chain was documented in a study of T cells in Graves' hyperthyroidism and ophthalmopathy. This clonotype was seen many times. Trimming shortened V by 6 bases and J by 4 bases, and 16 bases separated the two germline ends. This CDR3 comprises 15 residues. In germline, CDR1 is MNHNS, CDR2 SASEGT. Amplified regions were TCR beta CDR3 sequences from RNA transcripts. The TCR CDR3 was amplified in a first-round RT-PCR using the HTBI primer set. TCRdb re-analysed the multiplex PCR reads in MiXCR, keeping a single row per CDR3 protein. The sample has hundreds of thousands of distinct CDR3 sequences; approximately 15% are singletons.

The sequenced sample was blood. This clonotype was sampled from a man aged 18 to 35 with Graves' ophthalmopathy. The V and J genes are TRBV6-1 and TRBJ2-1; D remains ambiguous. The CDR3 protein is CASRSWVATYNEQFF. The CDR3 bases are TGTGCCAGCAGAAGTTGGGTGGCGACTTACAATGAGCAGTTCTTC.